The source of this TCR beta chain is a study of shared clonotypes between healthy human individuals. Study in general: Samples came from two female and three male donors aged 18 to 49.

The method was immunoSEQ multiplex PCR; TCRdb's version includes in-frame clones alone and lacks a portion of them. The repertoire holds approximately 1.5 million clones, with approximately 98% as singletons. The CDR3 runs 14 residues. The V gene's germline CDR1 is SGHRS and CDR2 YFSETQ. Trimming stripped 0 bases from V and 8 bases from J, with 14 bases between. The source is a man aged 30 to 45 in good health. The rearrangement links TRBV5-1 to TRBJ1-2; D gene uncertain. The sequencing input was naive CD4+ T cells sorted from blood. The subset here: CD45RA+ positively selected. The CDR3 region has the DNA TGCGCCAGCAGCTTGGGCACGGCGGGGAACGGCTACACCTTC. It encodes CASSLGTAGNGYTF.